The 7 T cell receptor beta chains listed next were all sequenced from one sample in a study of Graves' ophthalmopathy and Graves' hyperthyroidism. From RNA, the CDR3 regions of TCR beta chains were amplified and sequenced. Amplification began with first-round RT-PCR using HTBI primers, then second-round multiplex PCR was performed. TCRdb analysed the multiplex PCR reads with MiXCR anew, one entry per CDR3 protein. In the table there are about 740,000 distinct CDR3 sequences, around 40% of which are singletons. Source material: peripheral blood. All receptors derive from an adult man with Graves' ophthalmopathy.

This sequence joins TRBV10-3 and TRBJ2-7; D gene uncertain. The V gene's germline CDR1 is ENHRY and CDR2 SYGVKD. The CDR3 is 11 amino acids. V was trimmed by 5 bases and J by 4 bases, leaving 6 bases between them. CDR3 protein: CAISFSYEQYF. The CDR3 nucleotides read TGTGCCATCAGTTTCAGTTACGAGCAGTACTTC.

This clonotype has at least ten counts. The rearrangement uses TRBV20-1 and TRBJ1-5; D might be TRBD1 (5 bases). Germline V gene lookup returns CDR1 DFQATT and CDR2 SNEGSKA (reference sequence). The CDR3 covers 13 residues. V lost 7 bases, J lost 2 bases, and 12 bases lay in between. CDR3 in amino acids: CSVGGKGNQPQHF. The CDR3 DNA follows: TGCAGTGTCGGGGGGAAAGGCAATCAGCCCCAGCATTTT.

This clonotype was found once. One end of the junction fails to match germline, which may point to a read error. V and J are TRBV7-9 and TRBJ2-2; TRBD2 agrees at 7 bases. This CDR3 is 14 amino acids long. Germline values: CDR1 SEHNR, CDR2 FQNEAQ (reference sequence). In DNA form, the CDR3 reads TGTGCCAGCAGCTTAATCGCCTCCAGCGGGGAGCTGGTTTTT. Translated, it gives CASSLIASSGELVF.

CDR3 nucleotides: TGTGCCACCAGCGGCCTCGTGACAGGGTACGGTCAGCCCCAGCATTTT. Translating it yields CATSGLVTGYGQPQHF. This chain uses TRBV24-1 with TRBJ1-5; 7 nucleotides agree with TRBD1. Trimming removed 7 bases from V and 6 bases from J; junction bases left unmatched: 14. The germline CDR1 and CDR2 sequences are KGHDR and SFDVKD. CDR3 length: 16 residues.

This clonotype was counted ten times or more. CDR3 region: CSAHGATNSPLHF. CDR3 nucleotide sequence: TGCAGTGCCCATGGGGCGACGAATTCACCCCTCCACTTT. This chain uses TRBV20-1 with TRBJ1-6, with D perhaps TRBD1 (5 bases). Germline V gives CDR1 DFQATT, CDR2 SNEGSKA (reference sequence). Trimming pared 6 bases from V and 7 bases from J, leaving 13 bases between. CDR3 length: 13 amino acids.

This chain links TRBV24-1 with TRBJ1-3; D might be TRBD1 (6 bases). Trimming removed 7 bases at V and 8 bases at J, with 14 bases between. The CDR3 loop spans 13 amino acids. Looked up from germline, CDR1 is KGHDR and CDR2 is SFDVKD. As DNA, the CDR3 is TGTGCCACCAGCAGGGGTGATGGCTACACCATATATTTT. The encoded protein is CATSRGDGYTIYF.

DNA for the CDR3: TGTGCCATCAGTGAAATAGATAGCTCACCCCTCCACTTT. This translates into CAISEIDSSPLHF. The J gene is TRBJ1-6, the V gene TRBV10-3; D is undetermined. The ends were cut back, 3 bases at V and 10 bases at J, with 10 bases in the middle. The germline V gene encodes CDR1 ENHRY and CDR2 SYGVKD. This CDR3 region has 13 residues.